This T cell receptor beta chain was observed in a study of cytomegalovirus exposure and HLA in healthy donors. Study-level information: The Caucasian-associated ancestry cluster contained about 80% of the 398 genotyped donors.

Whole-study results and caveats: Some V segments could not be told apart, so they were left out, TRBV6-2 and TRBV6-3 among them.

Germline V gene sequence: CDR1 MDHEN, CDR2 SYDVKM. V was cut by 5 bases and J by 7 bases, with 12 bases left in between. The CDR3 extends over 13 amino acids. A remark on this clone: Antigen unknown.

PCR amplification relied on 60 Vbeta primers (plus 13 Jbeta primers). As handled by the study authors: A later analysis counted about 80 million unique TCR beta chains, some 10 million shared. Clones were sequenced by immunoSEQ multiplex PCR, and TCRdb holds only the in-frame ones, with some missing. V, J and clone size derive from that table, while D and trimming were established from the DNA sequence. Its table records 70,000 to 85,000 clones. Sequencing was carried out using PBMCs. This TCR came from a female donor in good health and CMV-seropositive. This chain links TRBV28 with TRBJ1-5, with TRBD1 as a possible D gene (6 bases). CDR3 in DNA: TGTGCCAGCAGTAGGGGGGGGAGACAGCCCCAGCATTTT. Its translation is CASSRGGRQPQHF.